Reported below is one T cell receptor beta chain. The germline gives CDR1 SGHAT, CDR2 FQNNGV. This CDR3 comprises 15 residues. J gave up 7 bases and V 5 bases, and 6 bases lay outside the gene matches. This specimen comes from a study of blood T cell repertoires in COVID-19. Study background: Whether acute or convalescent, the COVID-19 samples came from the United States, Italy and Spain. T cells, B-cell-depleted T cells, or PBMCs provided the cDNA or gDNA that served as material.

Clones were sequenced by immunoSEQ multiplex PCR, and TCRdb holds only the in-frame ones, with some missing. Here the sample spans 250,000 to 400,000 clones, more than 70% being singletons. The V call is TRBV11-2, the J call TRBJ1-6, with TRBD1 matching 9 bases. This receptor was taken from a young woman with COVID-19, enrolled during active disease. Sequenced material: peripheral blood. CDR3 bases: TGTGCCAGCAGCCCGCGACAGGGGGTGAATTCACCCCTCCACTTT. Translated, it gives CASSPRQGVNSPLHF. The whole variable domain, filled in from reference TRBV11-2 and TRBJ1-6, reads EAGVAQSPRYKIIEKRQSVAFWCNPISGHATLYWYQQILGQGPKLLIQFQNNGVVDDSQLPKDRFSAERLKGVDSTLKIQPAKLEDSAVYLCASSPRQGVNSPLHFGNGTRLTVT.